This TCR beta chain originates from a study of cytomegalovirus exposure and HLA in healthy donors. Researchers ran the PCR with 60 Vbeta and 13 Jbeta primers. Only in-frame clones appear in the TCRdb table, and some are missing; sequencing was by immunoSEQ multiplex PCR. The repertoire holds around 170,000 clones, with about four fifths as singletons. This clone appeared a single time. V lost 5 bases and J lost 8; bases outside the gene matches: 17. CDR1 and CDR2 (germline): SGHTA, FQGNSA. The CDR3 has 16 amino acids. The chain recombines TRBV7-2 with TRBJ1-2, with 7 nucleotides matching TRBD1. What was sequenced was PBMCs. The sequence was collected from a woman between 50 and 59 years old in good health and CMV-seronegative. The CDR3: CASSKPGDSWTRGYTF. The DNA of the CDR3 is TGTGCCAGCAGCAAACCTGGGGACAGCTGGACGCGGGGCTACACCTTC.